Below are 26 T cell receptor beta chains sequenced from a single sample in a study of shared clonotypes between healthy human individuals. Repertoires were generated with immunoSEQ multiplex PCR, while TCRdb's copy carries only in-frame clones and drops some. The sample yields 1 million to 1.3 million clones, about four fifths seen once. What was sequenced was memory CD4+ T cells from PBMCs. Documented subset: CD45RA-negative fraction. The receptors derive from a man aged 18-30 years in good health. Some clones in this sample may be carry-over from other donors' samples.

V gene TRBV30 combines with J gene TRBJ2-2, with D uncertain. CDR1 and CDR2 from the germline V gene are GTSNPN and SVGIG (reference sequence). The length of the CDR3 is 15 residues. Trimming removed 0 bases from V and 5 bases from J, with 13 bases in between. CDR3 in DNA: TGTGCCTGGAGTGTACAGTCCAGCTTTACCGGGGAGCTGTTTTTT. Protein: CAWSVQSSFTGELFF.

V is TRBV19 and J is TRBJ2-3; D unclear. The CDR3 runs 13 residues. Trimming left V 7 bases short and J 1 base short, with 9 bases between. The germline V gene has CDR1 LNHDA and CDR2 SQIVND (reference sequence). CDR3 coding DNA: TGTGCCAGTACCCCCCCTGGCACAGATACGCAGTATTTT. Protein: CASTPPGTDTQYF.

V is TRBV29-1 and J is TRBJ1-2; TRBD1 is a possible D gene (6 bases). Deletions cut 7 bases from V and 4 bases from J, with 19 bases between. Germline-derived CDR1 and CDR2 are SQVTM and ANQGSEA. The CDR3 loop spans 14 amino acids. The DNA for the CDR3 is TGCAGCGGCAACTTGGAGGGGGTAGGCTATGGCTACACCTTC. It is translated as CSGNLEGVGYGYTF.

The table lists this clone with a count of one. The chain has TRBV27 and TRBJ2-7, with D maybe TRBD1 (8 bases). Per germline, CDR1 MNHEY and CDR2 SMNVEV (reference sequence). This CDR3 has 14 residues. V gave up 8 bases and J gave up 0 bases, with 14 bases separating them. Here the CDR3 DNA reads TGTGCCAGCGGGGGGGACAGGAGCTCCTACGAGCAGTACTTC. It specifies CASGGDRSSYEQYF.

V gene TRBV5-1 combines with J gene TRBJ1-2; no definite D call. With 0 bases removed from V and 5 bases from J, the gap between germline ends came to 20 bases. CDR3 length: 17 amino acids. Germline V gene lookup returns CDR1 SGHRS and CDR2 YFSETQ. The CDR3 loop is CASSLGPQSQLGYGYTF. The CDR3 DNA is TGCGCCAGCAGCTTGGGGCCCCAGTCACAGTTAGGATATGGCTACACCTTC. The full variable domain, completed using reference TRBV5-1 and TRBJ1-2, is KAGVTQTPRYLIKTRGQQVTLSCSPISGHRSVSWYQQTPGQGLQFLFEYFSETQRNKGNFPGRFSGRQFSNSRSEMNVSTLELGDSALYLCASSLGPQSQLGYGYTFGSGTRLTVV.

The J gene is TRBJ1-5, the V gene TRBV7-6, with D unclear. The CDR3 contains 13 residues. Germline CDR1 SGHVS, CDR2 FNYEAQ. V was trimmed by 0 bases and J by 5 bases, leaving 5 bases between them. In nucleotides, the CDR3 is TGTGCCAGCAGCTTAGCGAGGGATCAGCCCCAGCATTTT. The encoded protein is CASSLARDQPQHF.

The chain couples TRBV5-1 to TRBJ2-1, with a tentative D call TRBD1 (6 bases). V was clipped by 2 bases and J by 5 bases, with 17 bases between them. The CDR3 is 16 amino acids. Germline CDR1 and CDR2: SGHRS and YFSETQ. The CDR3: CASSLNPRGGHNEQFF. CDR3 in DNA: TGCGCCAGCAGCTTAAACCCCCGAGGGGGTCACAATGAGCAGTTCTTC. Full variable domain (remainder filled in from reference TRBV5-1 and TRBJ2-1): KAGVTQTPRYLIKTRGQQVTLSCSPISGHRSVSWYQQTPGQGLQFLFEYFSETQRNKGNFPGRFSGRQFSNSRSEMNVSTLELGDSALYLCASSLNPRGGHNEQFFGPGTRLTVL.

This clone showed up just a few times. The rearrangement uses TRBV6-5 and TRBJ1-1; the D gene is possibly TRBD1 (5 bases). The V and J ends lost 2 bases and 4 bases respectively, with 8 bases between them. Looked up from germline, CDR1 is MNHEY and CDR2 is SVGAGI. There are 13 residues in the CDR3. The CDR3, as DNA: TGTGCCAGCAGTTACGAGGGGATCACTGAAGCTTTCTTT. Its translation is CASSYEGITEAFF.

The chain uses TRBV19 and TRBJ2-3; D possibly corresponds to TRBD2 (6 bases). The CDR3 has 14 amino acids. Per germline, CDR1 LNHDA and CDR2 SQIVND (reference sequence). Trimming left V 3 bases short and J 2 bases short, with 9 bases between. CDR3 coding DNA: TGTGCCAGTAGTATGGCGGGAAACACAGATACGCAGTATTTT. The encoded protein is CASSMAGNTDTQYF.

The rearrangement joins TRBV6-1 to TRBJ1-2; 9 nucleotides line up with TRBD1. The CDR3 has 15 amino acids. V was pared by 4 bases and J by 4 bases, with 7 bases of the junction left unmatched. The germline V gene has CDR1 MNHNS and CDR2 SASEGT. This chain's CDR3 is CASSVLGQGLYGYTF. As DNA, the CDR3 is TGTGCCAGCAGTGTACTTGGACAGGGGCTCTATGGCTACACCTTC.

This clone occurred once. The CDR3 spells CASSSGTSGKGGTQYF. The CDR3 DNA reads TGTGCCAGCAGCTCGGGGACTAGCGGGAAAGGTGGGACCCAGTACTTC. The chain recombines TRBV5-4 with TRBJ2-5; 13 bases agree with TRBD2. Per germline, CDR1 SGHNT and CDR2 YYREEE (reference sequence). The CDR3 loop spans 16 amino acids. V lost 3 bases to trimming and J lost 7 bases; unmatched junction nucleotides: 9.

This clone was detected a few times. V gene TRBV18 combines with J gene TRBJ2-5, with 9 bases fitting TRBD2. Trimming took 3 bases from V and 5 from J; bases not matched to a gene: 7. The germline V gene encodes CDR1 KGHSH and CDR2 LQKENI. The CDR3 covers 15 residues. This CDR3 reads CASSPPYSGGETQYF. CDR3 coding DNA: TGTGCCAGCTCACCTCCGTACAGCGGGGGGGAGACCCAGTACTTC.

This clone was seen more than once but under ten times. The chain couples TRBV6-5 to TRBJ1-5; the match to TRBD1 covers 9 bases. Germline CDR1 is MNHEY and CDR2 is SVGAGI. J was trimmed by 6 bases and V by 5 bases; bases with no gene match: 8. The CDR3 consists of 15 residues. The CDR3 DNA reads TGTGCCAGCAGTCCGCGGACAGGGGCCGGTCAGCCCCAGCATTTT. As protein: CASSPRTGAGQPQHF.

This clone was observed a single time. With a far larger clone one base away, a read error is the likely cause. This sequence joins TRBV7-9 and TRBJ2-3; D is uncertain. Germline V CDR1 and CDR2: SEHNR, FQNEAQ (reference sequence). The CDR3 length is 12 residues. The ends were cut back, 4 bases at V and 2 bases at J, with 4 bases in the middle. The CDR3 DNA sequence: TGTGCCAGCAGCTCGAACACAGATACGCAGTATTTT. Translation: CASSSNTDTQYF.

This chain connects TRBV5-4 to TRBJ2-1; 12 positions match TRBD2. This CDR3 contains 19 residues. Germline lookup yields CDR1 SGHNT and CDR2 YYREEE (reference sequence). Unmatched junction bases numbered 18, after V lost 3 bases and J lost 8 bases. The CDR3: CASSSFTGLAGPNRDEQFF. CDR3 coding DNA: TGTGCCAGCAGCTCCTTCACTGGACTAGCGGGGCCGAACCGGGATGAGCAGTTCTTC.

CDR3 sequence reads: CASSYPGRAYEQYF. CDR3 coding DNA: TGTGCCAGCAGTTACCCGGGCAGGGCCTACGAGCAGTACTTC. The V call is TRBV6-5, the J call TRBJ2-7; maybe TRBD1 (5 bases). In germline, CDR1 is MNHEY, CDR2 SVGAGI. V was pared by 2 bases and J by 2 bases, with 10 bases between. There are 14 residues in the CDR3.

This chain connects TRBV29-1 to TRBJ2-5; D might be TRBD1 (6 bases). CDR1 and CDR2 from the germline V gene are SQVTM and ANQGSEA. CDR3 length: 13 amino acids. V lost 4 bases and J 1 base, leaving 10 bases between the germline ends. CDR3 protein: CSVADRPQETQYF. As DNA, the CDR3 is TGCAGCGTTGCTGACAGGCCCCAAGAGACCCAGTACTTC.

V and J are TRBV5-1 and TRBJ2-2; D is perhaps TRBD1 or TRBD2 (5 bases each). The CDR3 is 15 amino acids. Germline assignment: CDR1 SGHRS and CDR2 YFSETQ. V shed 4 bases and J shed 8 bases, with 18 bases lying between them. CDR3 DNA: TGCGCCAGCAGCCAGCCGGGACCCCCCTCAGGGGAGCTGTTTTTT. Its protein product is CASSQPGPPSGELFF. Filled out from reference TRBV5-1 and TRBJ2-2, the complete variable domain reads KAGVTQTPRYLIKTRGQQVTLSCSPISGHRSVSWYQQTPGQGLQFLFEYFSETQRNKGNFPGRFSGRQFSNSRSEMNVSTLELGDSALYLCASSQPGPPSGELFFGEGSRLTVL.

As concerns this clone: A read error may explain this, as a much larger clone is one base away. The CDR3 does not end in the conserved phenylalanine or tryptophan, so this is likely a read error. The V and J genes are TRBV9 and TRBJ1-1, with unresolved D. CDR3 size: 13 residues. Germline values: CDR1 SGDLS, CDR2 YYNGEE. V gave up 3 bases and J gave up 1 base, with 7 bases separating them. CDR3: CASSANSNTEAFL. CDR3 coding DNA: TGTGCCAGCAGCGCAAATTCGAACACTGAAGCTTTCCTT.

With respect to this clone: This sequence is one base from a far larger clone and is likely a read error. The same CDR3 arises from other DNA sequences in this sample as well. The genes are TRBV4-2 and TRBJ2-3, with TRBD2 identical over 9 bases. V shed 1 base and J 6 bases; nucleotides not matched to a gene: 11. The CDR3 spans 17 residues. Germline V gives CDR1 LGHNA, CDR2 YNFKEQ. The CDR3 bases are TGTGCCAGCAGCCAAGGGTTCAGCGGGAGGAACACGGATACGCAGTATTTT. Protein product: CASSQGFSGRNTDTQYF.

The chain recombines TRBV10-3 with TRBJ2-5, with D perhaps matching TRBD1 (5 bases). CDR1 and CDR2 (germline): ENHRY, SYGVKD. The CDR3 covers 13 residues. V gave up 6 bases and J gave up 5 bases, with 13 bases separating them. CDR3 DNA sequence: TGTGCCATCAGCGCAGCAGGGTGGGAGACCCAGTACTTC. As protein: CAISAAGWETQYF.

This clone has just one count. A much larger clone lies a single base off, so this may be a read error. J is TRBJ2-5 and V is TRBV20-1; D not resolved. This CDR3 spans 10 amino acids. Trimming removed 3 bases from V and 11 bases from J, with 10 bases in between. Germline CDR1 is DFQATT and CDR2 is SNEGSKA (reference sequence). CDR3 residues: CSASSNGQYF. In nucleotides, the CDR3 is TGCAGTGCTAGCTCCAACGGGCAGTACTTC.

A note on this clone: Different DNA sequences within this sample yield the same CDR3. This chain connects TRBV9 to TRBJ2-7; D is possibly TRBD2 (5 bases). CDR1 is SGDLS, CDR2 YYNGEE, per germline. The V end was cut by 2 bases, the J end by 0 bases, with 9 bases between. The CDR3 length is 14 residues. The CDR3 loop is CASSVQGSSYEQYF. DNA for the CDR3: TGTGCCAGCAGCGTGCAAGGGAGCTCCTACGAGCAGTACTTC.

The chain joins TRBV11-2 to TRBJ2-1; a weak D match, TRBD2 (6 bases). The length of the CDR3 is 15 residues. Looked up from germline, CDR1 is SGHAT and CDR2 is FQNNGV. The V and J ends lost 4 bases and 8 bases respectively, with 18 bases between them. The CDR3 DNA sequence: TGTGCCAGCAGCTGGACGTGGGACCCGGGGGATGAGCAGTTCTTC. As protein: CASSWTWDPGDEQFF.

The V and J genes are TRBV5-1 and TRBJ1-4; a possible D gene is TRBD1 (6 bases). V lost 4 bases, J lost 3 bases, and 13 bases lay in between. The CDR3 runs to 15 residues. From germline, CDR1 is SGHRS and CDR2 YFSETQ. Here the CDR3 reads CASSIRGESNEKLFF. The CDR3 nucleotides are TGCGCCAGCAGCATCAGGGGAGAGTCTAATGAAAAACTGTTTTTT.

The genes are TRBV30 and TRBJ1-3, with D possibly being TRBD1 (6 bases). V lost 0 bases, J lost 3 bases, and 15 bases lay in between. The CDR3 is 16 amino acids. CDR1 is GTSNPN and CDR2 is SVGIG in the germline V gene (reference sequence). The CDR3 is CAWSVPGELVGNTIYF. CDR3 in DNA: TGTGCCTGGAGTGTACCAGGGGAGCTGGTTGGAAACACCATATATTTT.